The 14 T cell receptor beta chains below were found in one sample sequenced in a study of blood T cell repertoires in COVID-19. Data came from immunoSEQ multiplex PCR; TCRdb stores just in-frame clones and leaves some out. Of over 150,000 clones in the sample, about four fifths were seen once. The sample consisted of peripheral blood. The receptors here all came from an elderly woman with COVID-19, enrolled during active disease.

The chain employs TRBV2 and TRBJ2-2, with D tentatively TRBD1 (6 bases). This CDR3 region has 14 residues. Germline lookup yields CDR1 SNHLY and CDR2 FYNNEI. V was cut by 8 bases and J by 1 base, with 11 bases left in between. In DNA form, the CDR3 reads TGTGCCAGCCAAGGACAGAGGAACACCGGGGAGCTGTTTTTT. Amino acid sequence: CASQGQRNTGELFF.

The CDR3 loop is CASSIGNYGEQFF. CDR3 DNA sequence: TGTGCCAGTAGTATAGGCAACTATGGTGAGCAGTTCTTC. This chain links TRBV19 with TRBJ2-1; D is ambiguous. V was shortened by 1 base and J by 9 bases, with 10 bases between the two germline ends. The CDR3 loop spans 13 amino acids. Germline CDR1 reads LNHDA; CDR2 reads SQIVND (reference sequence).

The genes are TRBV19 and TRBJ1-5; 8 bases are shared with TRBD1. The CDR3 has 15 residues. Germline CDR1 is LNHDA and CDR2 is SQIVND (reference sequence). V lost 5 bases, J lost 2 bases, and 5 bases stayed unmatched. Written as DNA, the CDR3 is TGTGCCAGTAGTTACGACAGGGGCGGCAATCAGCCCCAGCATTTT. Amino acids: CASSYDRGGNQPQHF. Based on the CDR3 plus reference TRBV19 and TRBJ1-5, the full variable domain is DGGITQSPKYLFRKEGQNVTLSCEQNLNHDAMYWYRQDPGQGLRLIYYSQIVNDFQKGDIAEGYSVSREKKESFPLTVTSAQKNPTAFYLCASSYDRGGNQPQHFGDGTRLSIL.

The V gene is TRBV18, the J gene TRBJ1-5; the D is unclear. The germline V and J ends were trimmed by 4 bases and 3 bases, with 10 bases remaining between them. CDR3 length equals 14 residues. Germline CDR1 KGHSH, CDR2 LQKENI. CDR3 sequence (DNA): TGTGCCAGCTCACTATCCGGGAACAATCAGCCCCAGCATTTT. Its translation is CASSLSGNNQPQHF.

J is TRBJ2-7 and V is TRBV7-8; D might be TRBD2 (5 bases). The V gene's germline CDR1 is SGHVS and CDR2 FQNEAQ. This CDR3 has 14 residues. Trimming shortened V by 1 base and J by 3 bases, and 10 bases separated the two germline ends. CDR3 nucleotides: TGTGCCAGCAGCTTAGTAGGGAGCCTCTACGAGCAGTACTTC. Its translation: CASSLVGSLYEQYF.

The J gene is TRBJ2-1, the V gene TRBV11-3; TRBD1 might be the D (5 bases). This CDR3 is 13 amino acids long. V lost 0 bases and J lost 6, with 6 bases in between. CDR1 is SGHNT, CDR2 YENEEA, per germline. CDR3 bases: TGTGCCAGCAGCTTAGATAGGGGCAATGAGCAGTTCTTC. Its protein product is CASSLDRGNEQFF.

The J gene is TRBJ1-2, the V gene TRBV4-2; TRBD1 aligns across 9 bases. The germline gives CDR1 LGHNA, CDR2 YNFKEQ. This CDR3 contains 15 residues. V lost 4 bases, J lost 7 bases, and 10 bases stayed unmatched. CDR3 region: CASSPSTGGSGGYTF. The CDR3 DNA is TGTGCCAGCAGCCCCTCGACAGGGGGTTCTGGTGGCTACACCTTC.

The rearrangement joins TRBV11-2 to TRBJ1-1; D may be TRBD1 (5 bases). In germline, CDR1 is SGHAT, CDR2 FQNNGV. The CDR3 contains 11 residues. V was cut by 1 base and J by 10 bases, with 7 bases left in between. The CDR3 DNA reads TGTGCCAGCAGCTTAGTAACAGGAGCTTTCTTT. This sequence encodes CASSLVTGAFF.

A few counts support this clone. The chain is built from TRBV2 and TRBJ2-5; 9 bases line up with TRBD2. The CDR3 covers 15 residues. The germline V gene encodes CDR1 SNHLY and CDR2 FYNNEI. Losses at the gene ends were 4 bases for V and 3 bases for J; bases not matched to a gene: 6. CDR3 sequence: CASSVGSGSEETQYF. In nucleotides, the CDR3 is TGTGCCAGCAGTGTTGGTAGCGGGAGTGAAGAGACCCAGTACTTC.

This clone has just one count. The V gene is TRBV12-3 or TRBV12-4, the J gene TRBJ2-7; weak D call: TRBD2 (6 bases). The V end lost 3 bases, the J end lost 6 bases, and 9 bases lay between the germline ends. This CDR3 has 12 residues. The CDR3 region has the DNA TGTGCCAGCAGTTTCGCGGGGTTCGAGCAGTACTTC. It is translated as CASSFAGFEQYF.

The V gene is TRBV6-5, the J gene TRBJ1-2, with D uncertain. The germline CDR1 and CDR2 sequences are MNHEY and SVGAGI. V shed 3 bases and J shed 0 bases, with 11 bases lying between them. The CDR3 extends over 15 amino acids. The chain's CDR3 is CASSYIPSPNYGYTF. CDR3 bases: TGTGCCAGCAGTTATATCCCCAGTCCTAACTATGGCTACACCTTC.

The rearrangement joins TRBV6-5 to TRBJ2-7; D is unclear. This CDR3 spans 12 amino acids. Germline V gives CDR1 MNHEY, CDR2 SVGAGI. As DNA, the CDR3 is TGTGCGTCGGTCGTGAGCCTCTACGAGCAGTACTTC. Translating gives CASVVSLYEQYF.

J is TRBJ1-4 and V is TRBV6-2 or TRBV6-3, with D uncertain. CDR1 is MNHEY and CDR2 is SVGEGT in the germline V gene. The CDR3 sequence is 12 residues long. The V end was cut by 2 bases, the J end by 5 bases, with 3 bases between. In DNA form, the CDR3 reads TGTGCCAGCAGTTACGAGAATGAAAAACTGTTTTTT. It specifies CASSYENEKLFF.

This clone was picked up one time. The rearrangement uses TRBV7-2 and TRBJ1-2, with 8 bases identical to TRBD1. The CDR3 contains 14 residues. Germline CDR1 reads SGHTA; CDR2 reads FQGNSA. Trimming at V came to 2 bases and at J to 5 bases, leaving 4 bases not matched to a gene. Written as DNA, the CDR3 is TGTGCCAGCAGCTTATACACAGGGGGGTATGGCTACACCTTC. Translation: CASSLYTGGYGYTF.